One sample yielded the 13 T cell receptor beta chains listed below, sequenced in a study of neurological immune-mediated disorders. TCRdb re-analysed the 5' RACE reads in MiXCR, keeping a single row per CDR3 protein. This table holds roughly 25,000 distinct CDR3 sequences, almost 2.5% found once. Sequenced sample: PBMCs. These receptors came from a woman aged 45 to 65 with multiple sclerosis.

This clonotype was observed many times. The rearrangement joins TRBV20-1 to TRBJ1-3, with a weak D call TRBD1 (6 bases). V was cut by 5 bases and J by 7 bases, with 15 bases left in between. Germline loops: CDR1 DFQATT, CDR2 SNEGSKA (reference sequence). The CDR3 is 13 amino acids. The CDR3 bases are TGCAGTGCTGCAAGGGGGTCTAGGAACACCATATATTTT. Translating gives CSAARGSRNTIYF.

This clonotype was seen at least ten times. The CDR3 DNA reads TGTGCCAGCAGTTATGGGGACAGCGCTAACGAGCAGTACTTC. Amino acids: CASSYGDSANEQYF. The chain uses TRBV6-5 and TRBJ2-7; 7 nucleotides line up with TRBD1. Germline V gene lookup returns CDR1 MNHEY and CDR2 SVGAGI. This CDR3 has 14 residues. Unmatched junction bases numbered 7, after V lost 3 bases and J lost 5 bases.

This clonotype is medium-sized by share. The chain uses TRBV6-5 and TRBJ2-2, with no clear D. Trimming took 6 bases from V and 1 from J, leaving 9 bases between them. Germline CDR1 is MNHEY and CDR2 is SVGAGI. CDR3 size: 14 residues. CDR3 loop: CASRYTENTGELFF. The CDR3 DNA sequence: TGTGCCAGCAGATACACAGAGAACACCGGGGAGCTGTTTTTT.

V and J are TRBV12-3 or TRBV12-4 and TRBJ2-1; TRBD2 agrees at 9 bases. The CDR3 spans 13 residues. Trimming removed 5 bases from V and 7 bases from J; junction bases left unmatched: 3. The CDR3: CASSRSGGNEQFF. CDR3 bases: TGTGCCAGCAGTCGTAGCGGGGGAAATGAGCAGTTCTTC.

This clonotype was counted at least ten times. The CDR3 sequence is CASSTLGQGADEQFF. The CDR3 nucleotides read TGTGCCAGTAGTACCCTGGGCCAGGGGGCTGATGAGCAGTTCTTC. V is TRBV19 and J is TRBJ2-1, with 8 bases matching TRBD1. This CDR3 contains 15 residues. V dropped 4 bases and J dropped 8; count of bases not matched to a gene: 10. The germline gives CDR1 LNHDA, CDR2 SQIVND (reference sequence). Variable domain in full (rest from reference TRBV19 and TRBJ2-1): DGGITQSPKYLFRKEGQNVTLSCEQNLNHDAMYWYRQDPGQGLRLIYYSQIVNDFQKGDIAEGYSVSREKKESFPLTVTSAQKNPTAFYLCASSTLGQGADEQFFGPGTRLTVL.

The chain couples TRBV5-5 to TRBJ1-1; tentative D call: TRBD1 (5 bases). In germline, CDR1 is SGHKS, CDR2 YYEKEE (reference sequence). V was cut by 5 bases and J by 3 bases, with 11 bases left in between. The CDR3 has 13 amino acids. The CDR3 spells CASSLTVDTEAFF. CDR3 DNA: TGTGCCAGCAGTTTGACAGTTGACACTGAAGCTTTCTTT.

Many counts were recorded for this clonotype. Germline is not matched at one junction end, which may reflect a read error. The J gene is TRBJ1-6, the V gene TRBV5-1; tentatively, D is TRBD1 (6 bases). The CDR3 is made up of 15 amino acids. Germline values: CDR1 SGHRS, CDR2 YFSETQ. This CDR3 reads CASSLDRGANSPLNF. DNA for the CDR3: TGCGCCAGCAGCTTGGATCGGGGGGCAAATTCACCCCTCAACTTT.

This clonotype has a count of ten or more. The CDR3 end shows no conserved phenylalanine or tryptophan, and so a read error is likely. The chain is built from TRBV12-3 or TRBV12-4 and TRBJ1-2; 11 bases map to TRBD1. With 8 bases clipped from V and 4 bases from J, the junction kept 3 bases outside the gene matches. The CDR3 extends over 13 amino acids. The CDR3 nucleotides are TGTGCCAGCGGAGGGACAGGGGGCTATGGCTACACCTGC. Amino acids: CASGGTGGYGYTC.

This clonotype appeared many times. The gene calls are TRBV4-3 and TRBJ2-2, with TRBD1 matching over 8 bases. CDR3 length: 17 amino acids. With V trimmed by 0 bases and J by 5 bases, 8 bases remained unmatched. Germline CDR1 LGHNA, CDR2 YSLEER. DNA for the CDR3: TGCGCCAGCAGCCAAGAAGGTTCTAACAGGGGGACCGGGGAGCTGTTTTTT. Protein: CASSQEGSNRGTGELFF.

This clonotype was detected many times. The rearrangement joins TRBV12-3 or TRBV12-4 to TRBJ2-3, with 9 nucleotides matching TRBD1. The CDR3 contains 15 residues. Trimming at V came to 5 bases and at J to 3 bases, leaving 6 bases not matched to a gene. The DNA of the CDR3 is TGTGCCAGCAGTCCCGACAGGGGGATGACAGATACGCAGTATTTT. Translating it yields CASSPDRGMTDTQYF.

By sample share, this clonotype is medium-sized (0.01 to 0.1%). The CDR3 loop reads CASSLNDRDAEQYF. The CDR3 nucleotides read TGTGCCAGCAGCTTAAACGACAGGGATGCCGAGCAGTACTTC. The V call is TRBV7-8, the J call TRBJ2-7; TRBD1 matches 7 bases. Trimming took 2 bases from V and 6 from J; bases not matched to a gene: 7. Germline CDR1 and CDR2: SGHVS and FQNEAQ. The CDR3 consists of 14 residues.

This clonotype was observed at least ten times. This chain uses TRBV5-1 with TRBJ2-2, with D unresolved. Trimming shortened V by 4 bases and J by 2 bases, and 12 bases separated the two germline ends. Per germline, CDR1 SGHRS and CDR2 YFSETQ. There are 15 residues in the CDR3. The DNA for the CDR3 is TGCGCCAGCAGCCCCAGCCCAACCAACACCGGGGAGCTGTTTTTT. The encoded protein is CASSPSPTNTGELFF. The whole variable domain, remainder taken from reference TRBV5-1 and TRBJ2-2, is KAGVTQTPRYLIKTRGQQVTLSCSPISGHRSVSWYQQTPGQGLQFLFEYFSETQRNKGNFPGRFSGRQFSNSRSEMNVSTLELGDSALYLCASSPSPTNTGELFFGEGSRLTVL.

This clonotype has a handful of counts. The CDR3 loop is CASSQQGAGYGYTF. DNA for the CDR3: TGTGCCAGCAGCCAACAGGGGGCCGGGTATGGCTACACCTTC. The chain couples TRBV27 to TRBJ1-2; TRBD1 aligns across 9 bases. The germline gives CDR1 MNHEY, CDR2 SMNVEV (reference sequence). The CDR3 totals 14 residues. The J segment lost 5 bases and the V segment lost 6 bases, leaving 7 bases of the junction unmatched.